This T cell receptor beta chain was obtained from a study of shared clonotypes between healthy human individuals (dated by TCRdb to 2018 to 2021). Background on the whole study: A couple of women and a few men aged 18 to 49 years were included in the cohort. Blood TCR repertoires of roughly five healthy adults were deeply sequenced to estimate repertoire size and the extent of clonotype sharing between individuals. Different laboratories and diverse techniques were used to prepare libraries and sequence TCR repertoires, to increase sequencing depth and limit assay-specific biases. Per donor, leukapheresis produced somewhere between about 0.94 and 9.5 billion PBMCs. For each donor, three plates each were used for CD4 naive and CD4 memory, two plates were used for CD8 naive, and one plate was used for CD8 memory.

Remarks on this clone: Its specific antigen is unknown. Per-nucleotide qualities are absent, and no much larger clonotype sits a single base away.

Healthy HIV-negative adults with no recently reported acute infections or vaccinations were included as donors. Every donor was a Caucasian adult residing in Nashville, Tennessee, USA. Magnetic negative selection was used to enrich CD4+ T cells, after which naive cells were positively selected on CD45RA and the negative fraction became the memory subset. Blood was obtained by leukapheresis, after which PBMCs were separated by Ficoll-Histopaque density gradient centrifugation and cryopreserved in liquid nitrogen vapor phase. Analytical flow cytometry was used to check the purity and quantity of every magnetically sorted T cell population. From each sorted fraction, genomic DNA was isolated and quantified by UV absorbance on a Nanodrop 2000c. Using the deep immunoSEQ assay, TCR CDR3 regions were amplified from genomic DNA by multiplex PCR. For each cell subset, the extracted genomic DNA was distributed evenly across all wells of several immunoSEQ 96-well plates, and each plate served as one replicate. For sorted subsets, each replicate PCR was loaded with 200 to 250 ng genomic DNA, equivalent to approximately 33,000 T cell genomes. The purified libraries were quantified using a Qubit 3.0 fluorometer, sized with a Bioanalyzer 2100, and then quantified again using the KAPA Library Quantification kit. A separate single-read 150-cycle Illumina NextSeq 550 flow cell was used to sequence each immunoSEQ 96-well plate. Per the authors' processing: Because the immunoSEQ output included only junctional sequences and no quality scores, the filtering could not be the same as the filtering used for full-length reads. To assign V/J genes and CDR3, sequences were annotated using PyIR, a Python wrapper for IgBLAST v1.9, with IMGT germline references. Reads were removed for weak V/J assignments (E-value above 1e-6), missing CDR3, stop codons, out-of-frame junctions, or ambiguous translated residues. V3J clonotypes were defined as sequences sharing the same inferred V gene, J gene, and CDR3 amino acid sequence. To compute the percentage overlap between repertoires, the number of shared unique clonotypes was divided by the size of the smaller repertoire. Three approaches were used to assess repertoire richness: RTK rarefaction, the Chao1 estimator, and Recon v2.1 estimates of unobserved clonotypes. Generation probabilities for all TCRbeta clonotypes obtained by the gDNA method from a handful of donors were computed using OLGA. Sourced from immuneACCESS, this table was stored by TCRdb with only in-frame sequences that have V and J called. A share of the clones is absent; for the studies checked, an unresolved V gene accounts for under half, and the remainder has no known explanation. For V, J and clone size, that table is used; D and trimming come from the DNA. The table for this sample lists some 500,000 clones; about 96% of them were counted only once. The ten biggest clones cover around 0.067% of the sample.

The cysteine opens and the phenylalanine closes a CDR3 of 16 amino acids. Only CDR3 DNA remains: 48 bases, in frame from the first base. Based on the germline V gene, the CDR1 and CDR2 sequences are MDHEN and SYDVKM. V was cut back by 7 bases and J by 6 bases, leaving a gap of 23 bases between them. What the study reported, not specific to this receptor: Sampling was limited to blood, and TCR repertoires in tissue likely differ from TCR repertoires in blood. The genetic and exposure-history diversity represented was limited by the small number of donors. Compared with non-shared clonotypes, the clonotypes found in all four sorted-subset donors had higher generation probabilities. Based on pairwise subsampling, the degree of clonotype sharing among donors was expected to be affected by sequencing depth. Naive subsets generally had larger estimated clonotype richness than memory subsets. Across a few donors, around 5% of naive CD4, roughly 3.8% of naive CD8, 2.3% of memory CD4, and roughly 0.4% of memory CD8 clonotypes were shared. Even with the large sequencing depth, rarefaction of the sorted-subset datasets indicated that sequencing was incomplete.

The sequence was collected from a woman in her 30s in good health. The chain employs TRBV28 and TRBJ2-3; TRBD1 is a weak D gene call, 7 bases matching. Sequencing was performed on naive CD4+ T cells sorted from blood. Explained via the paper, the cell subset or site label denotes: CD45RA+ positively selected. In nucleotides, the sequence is TGTGCCAGCATTGATCAGGGGGTGGCTAGCGTGGATACGCAGTATTTT. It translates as CASIDQGVASVDTQYF.